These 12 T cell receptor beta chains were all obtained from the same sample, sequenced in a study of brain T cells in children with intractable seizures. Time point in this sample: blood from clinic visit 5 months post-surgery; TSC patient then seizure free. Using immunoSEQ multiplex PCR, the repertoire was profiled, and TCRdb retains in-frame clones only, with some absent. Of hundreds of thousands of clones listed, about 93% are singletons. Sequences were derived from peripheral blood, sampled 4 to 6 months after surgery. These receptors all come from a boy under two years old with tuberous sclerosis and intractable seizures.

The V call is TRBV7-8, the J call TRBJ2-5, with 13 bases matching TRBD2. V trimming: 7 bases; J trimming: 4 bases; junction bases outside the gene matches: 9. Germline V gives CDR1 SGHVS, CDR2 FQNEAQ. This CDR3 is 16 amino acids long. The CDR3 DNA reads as TGTGCCAGCAACCCGCCGGGACTAGCGGGAATAGAGACCCAGTACTTC. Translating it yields CASNPPGLAGIETQYF. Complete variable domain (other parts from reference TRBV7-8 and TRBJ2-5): GAGVSQSPRYKVAKRGQDVALRCDPISGHVSLFWYQQALGQGPEFLTYFQNEAQLDKSGLPSDRFFAERPEGSVSTLKIQRTQQEDSAVYLCASNPPGLAGIETQYFGPGTRLLVL.

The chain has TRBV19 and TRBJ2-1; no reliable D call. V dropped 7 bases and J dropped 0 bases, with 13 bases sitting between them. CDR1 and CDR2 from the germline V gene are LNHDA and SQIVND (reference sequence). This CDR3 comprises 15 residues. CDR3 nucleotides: TGTGCCAGTACGAAAGGCTGGAGCTCCTACAATGAGCAGTTCTTC. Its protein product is CASTKGWSSYNEQFF.

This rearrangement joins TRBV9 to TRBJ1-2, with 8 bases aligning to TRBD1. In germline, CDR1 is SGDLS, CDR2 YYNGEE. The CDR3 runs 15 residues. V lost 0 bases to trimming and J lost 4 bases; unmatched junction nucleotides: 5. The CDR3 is CASSVDQGTGYGYTF. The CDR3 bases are TGTGCCAGCAGCGTAGATCAAGGGACAGGCTATGGCTACACCTTC.

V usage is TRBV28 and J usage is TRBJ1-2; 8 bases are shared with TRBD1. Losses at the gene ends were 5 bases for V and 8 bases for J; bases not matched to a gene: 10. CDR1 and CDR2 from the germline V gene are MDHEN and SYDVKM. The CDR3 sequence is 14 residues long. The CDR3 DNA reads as TGTGCCAGCAGTCCTCTTAATCAGGGGGCGGGCTACACCTTC. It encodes CASSPLNQGAGYTF.

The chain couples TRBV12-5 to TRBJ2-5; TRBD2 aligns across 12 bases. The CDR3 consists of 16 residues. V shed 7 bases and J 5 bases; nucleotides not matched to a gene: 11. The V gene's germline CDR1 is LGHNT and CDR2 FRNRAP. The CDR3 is CASALRLAGVGETQYF. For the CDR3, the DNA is TGTGCTAGTGCCCTAAGACTAGCGGGAGTGGGGGAGACCCAGTACTTC.

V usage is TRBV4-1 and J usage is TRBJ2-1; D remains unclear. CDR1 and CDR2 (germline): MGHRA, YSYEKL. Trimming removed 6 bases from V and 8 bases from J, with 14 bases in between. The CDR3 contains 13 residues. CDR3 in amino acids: CASSRAYRDEQFF. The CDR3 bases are TGCGCCAGCAGTCGCGCCTATCGGGATGAGCAGTTCTTC.

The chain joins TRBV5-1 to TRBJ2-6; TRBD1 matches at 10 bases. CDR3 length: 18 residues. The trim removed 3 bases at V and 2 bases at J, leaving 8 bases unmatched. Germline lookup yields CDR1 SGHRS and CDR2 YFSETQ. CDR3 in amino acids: CASSSSGTGVTGANVLTF. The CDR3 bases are TGCGCCAGCAGCTCAAGCGGGACAGGGGTTACTGGGGCCAACGTCCTGACTTTC. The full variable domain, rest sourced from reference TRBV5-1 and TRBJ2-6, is KAGVTQTPRYLIKTRGQQVTLSCSPISGHRSVSWYQQTPGQGLQFLFEYFSETQRNKGNFPGRFSGRQFSNSRSEMNVSTLELGDSALYLCASSSSGTGVTGANVLTFGAGSRLTVL.

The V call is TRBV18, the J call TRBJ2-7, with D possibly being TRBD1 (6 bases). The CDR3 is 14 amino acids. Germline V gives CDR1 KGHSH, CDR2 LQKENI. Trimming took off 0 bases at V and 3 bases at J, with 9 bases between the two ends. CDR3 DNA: TGTGCCAGCTCACCACCTAGGGGGATCTACGAGCAGTACTTC. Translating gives CASSPPRGIYEQYF.

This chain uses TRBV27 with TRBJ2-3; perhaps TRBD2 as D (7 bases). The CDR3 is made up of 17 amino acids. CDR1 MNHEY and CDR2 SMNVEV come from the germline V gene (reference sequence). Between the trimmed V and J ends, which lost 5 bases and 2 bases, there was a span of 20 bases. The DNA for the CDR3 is TGTGCCAGCAGTCCAGATAGGGGGGGGACGATCACAGATACGCAGTATTTT. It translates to CASSPDRGGTITDTQYF.

The CDR3 reads CASSLDIGPLTDTQYF. Written as DNA, the CDR3 is TGTGCCAGCAGCTTGGATATCGGACCCCTCACAGATACGCAGTATTTT. The chain carries TRBV7-9 and TRBJ2-3; unclear D gene. The ends were cut back, 3 bases at V and 2 bases at J, with 15 bases in the middle. Germline V gives CDR1 SEHNR, CDR2 FQNEAQ (reference sequence). This CDR3 has 16 amino acids.

The CDR3 DNA is TGTGCCAGTAGTTGGGCAGGGGGCTCTGAAGCTTTCTTT. Amino acids: CASSWAGGSEAFF. This chain connects TRBV19 to TRBJ1-1, with 8 bases fitting TRBD1. Germline CDR1 reads LNHDA; CDR2 reads SQIVND (reference sequence). CDR3 length: 13 amino acids. V gave up 5 bases and J gave up 6 bases; unmatched junction bases: 5.

The CDR3 loop is CASSGLDRGWNTEAFF. The CDR3 DNA reads as TGTGCCAGCAGCGGTCTGGACAGGGGATGGAACACTGAAGCTTTCTTT. The chain combines TRBV2 with TRBJ1-1, with 9 bases that match TRBD1. There are 16 residues in the CDR3. The germline V gene encodes CDR1 SNHLY and CDR2 FYNNEI. V shed 6 bases, J shed 1 base, and the junction held 9 bases outside the gene matches.